This is a list of T cell receptor beta chains from one sample in a study of blood T cell repertoires in COVID-19. The protocol was immunoSEQ multiplex PCR, while the TCRdb copy is restricted to in-frame clones and leaves out a portion. The profile covers a few hundred thousand clones, with under 90% appearing a single time and 5.1% taken by the ten largest. The sequenced sample consisted of peripheral blood. These TCRs come from a woman between 55 and 75 years old who had recovered from COVID-19. Each CDR3 is given with its conserved first and last residue. The D gene is left open where the match is weak. Some rows have no size entry. The others give once, few or many, or a class for an expanded clone.

cdr3_nt	cdr3_aa	v_call	d_call	clone_size	j_call
TGTGCCAGCGTCCCAGGGGGCCTCCGGGAGACCCAGTACTTC	CASVPGGLRETQYF	TRBV25-1	TRBD1	NA	TRBJ2-5
TGCGCCAGCAGTACGACCCCAGGTCCCAACATCCCTGAAGCTTTCTTT	CASSTTPGPNIPEAFF	TRBV4-1	NA	few	TRBJ1-1
TGTGCCAGCAGCTCCCGCGGAGAGCAGTACTTC	CASSSRGEQYF	TRBV7-2	NA	NA	TRBJ2-7
TGCGCCAGCAGCCAAGGGACAGCCACTAACTATGGCTACACCTTC	CASSQGTATNYGYTF	TRBV4-1	NA	NA	TRBJ1-2
TGTGCCAGCAGTCCCGACAAGACAGGGTATTACGAGCAGTACTTC	CASSPDKTGYYEQYF	TRBV27	TRBD1	NA	TRBJ2-7
TGTGCCAGCAGTTACTCGGAGCCTACAGATACGCAGTATTTT	CASSYSEPTDTQYF	TRBV6-6	NA	NA	TRBJ2-3
TGTGCCAGTAGTATAGAGGGCCAGGGCCCTTTGAGGACAGATACGCAGTATTTT	CASSIEGQGPLRTDTQYF	TRBV19	NA	NA	TRBJ2-3
TGTGCCAGCAGCCCTCCCGGAACCTCCCAATGGGCTCAGCCCCAGCATTTT	CASSPPGTSQWAQPQHF	TRBV7-2	NA	NA	TRBJ1-5
TGTGCCAGCAGCTTGAGGATGGGTACTGAAGCTTTCTTT	CASSLRMGTEAFF	TRBV7-2	NA	NA	TRBJ1-1
TGTGCCAGCAGCCGGATGACAGCCGGGGAGCTGTTTTTT	CASSRMTAGELFF	TRBV11-2	NA	NA	TRBJ2-2
TGTGCCAGCAGTTTATCGCGGGGACAGGGATTCCTTCGGTACTTC	CASSLSRGQGFLRYF	TRBV27	TRBD1	once	TRBJ2-7
TGTGCCAGTAGAAAGGTCTGGGCATTTGACACAGATACGCAGTATTTT	CASRKVWAFDTDTQYF	TRBV19	NA	NA	TRBJ2-3
TGTGCCACGAGGGGGCGGGGGGAAGAGACCCAGTACTTC	CATRGRGEETQYF	TRBV3-1/TRBV3-2	NA	NA	TRBJ2-5
TGTGCCAGCAGCGTAGGTGGTTCTTCTCGGGGCTACACCTTC	CASSVGGSSRGYTF	TRBV9	NA	many	TRBJ1-2
TGTGCCAGCAGCTTGGCTGGAGGTTCCGGGGCAGATACGCAGTATTTT	CASSLAGGSGADTQYF	TRBV5-6	NA	NA	TRBJ2-3
TGCGCCAGCAGCCAAGGCCGGGACAGGGCCCTCAATGAGCAGTTCTTC	CASSQGRDRALNEQFF	TRBV4-1	TRBD1	NA	TRBJ2-1
TGTGCCAGCAGCCCAACAGGGGACTATGGCTACACCTTC	CASSPTGDYGYTF	TRBV6-2/TRBV6-3	TRBD1	NA	TRBJ1-2
TGTGCCAGCAGTCCCGGGCGGGGGGGCAGGTTGAATGAGCAGTTCTTC	CASSPGRGGRLNEQFF	TRBV6-6	TRBD2	NA	TRBJ2-1
TGTGCCAGCAGCTTGACAGGGGCAGACAACTATGGCTACACCTTC	CASSLTGADNYGYTF	TRBV7-3	TRBD1	once	TRBJ1-2
TGCAGCGTGGGAGTGATCAATGAGCAGTTCTTC	CSVGVINEQFF	TRBV29-1	NA	NA	TRBJ2-1
TGTGCCTGGAGTGTAAAGGCAGGGGACTACGAGCAGTACTTC	CAWSVKAGDYEQYF	TRBV30	NA	few	TRBJ2-7
TGTGCCAGCAGCCAAGATATGAACAGGGTGGACGAGCAGTACTTC	CASSQDMNRVDEQYF	TRBV3-1/TRBV3-2	NA	NA	TRBJ2-7
TGTGCCACCGGGGACAGCCTAACTAGCACAGATACGCAGTATTTT	CATGDSLTSTDTQYF	TRBV24-1	TRBD1	NA	TRBJ2-3
TGTGCCAGCAGTTTCCAGGGGGCTAGCTACAATGAGCAGTTCTTC	CASSFQGASYNEQFF	TRBV5-8	TRBD1	NA	TRBJ2-1
TGCGCCAGCCACCTCGAGGGCGGATACTCTGGAAACACCATATATTTT	CASHLEGGYSGNTIYF	TRBV5-1	NA	NA	TRBJ1-3
TGTGCCAGCAGCCCCGCCGGTGGGACCCAGTACTTC	CASSPAGGTQYF	TRBV5-6	NA	NA	TRBJ2-5
TGTGCCAGCAGCCTCTCGGCCAGGTCGAATGAAAAACTGTTTTTT	CASSLSARSNEKLFF	TRBV21-1	NA	NA	TRBJ1-4
TGTGCCAGCAGCTTGGCCCAAGCGGGGGGGCTGGATGAGCAGTTCTTC	CASSLAQAGGLDEQFF	TRBV5-6	TRBD2	once	TRBJ2-1
TGTGCCAGCAGCTTCGGGACTAGCGGGGTTCAAGAGACCCAGTACTTC	CASSFGTSGVQETQYF	TRBV5-4	TRBD2	NA	TRBJ2-5
TGTGCCAGCAGCGGACAGGGAGGATCCTACAATGAGCAGTTCTTC	CASSGQGGSYNEQFF	TRBV7-8	TRBD1	NA	TRBJ2-1
TGTGCCTGGAGTCGGGGGACAGGGAATGGCTACACCTTC	CAWSRGTGNGYTF	TRBV30	TRBD1	NA	TRBJ1-2